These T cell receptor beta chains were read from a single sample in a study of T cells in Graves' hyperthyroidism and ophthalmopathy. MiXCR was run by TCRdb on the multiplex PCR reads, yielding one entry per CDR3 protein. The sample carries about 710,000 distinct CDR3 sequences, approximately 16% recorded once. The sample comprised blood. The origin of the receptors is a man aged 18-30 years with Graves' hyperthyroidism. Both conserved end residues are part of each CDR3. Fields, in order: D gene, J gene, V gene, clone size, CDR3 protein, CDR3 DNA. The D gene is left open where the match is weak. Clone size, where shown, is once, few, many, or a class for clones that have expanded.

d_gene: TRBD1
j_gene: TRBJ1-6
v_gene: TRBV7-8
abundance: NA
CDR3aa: CASSLAGTGVPPLHF
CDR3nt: TGTGCCAGCAGCTTAGCGGGGACAGGGGTGCCACCCCTCCACTTT

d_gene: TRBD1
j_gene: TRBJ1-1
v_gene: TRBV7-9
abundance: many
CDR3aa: CASSLQGGGTEAFF
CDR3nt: TGTGCCAGCAGCTTACAAGGGGGCGGCACTGAAGCTTTCTTT

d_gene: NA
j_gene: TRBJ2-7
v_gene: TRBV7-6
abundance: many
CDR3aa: CASSLNRDGAYEQYF
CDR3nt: TGTGCCAGCAGCTTAAACCGGGACGGAGCCTACGAGCAGTACTTC

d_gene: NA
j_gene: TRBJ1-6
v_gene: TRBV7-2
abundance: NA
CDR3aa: CASTTQRQGASPLHF
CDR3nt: TGTGCCAGCACCACCCAGCGGCAGGGAGCGTCACCCCTCCACTTT

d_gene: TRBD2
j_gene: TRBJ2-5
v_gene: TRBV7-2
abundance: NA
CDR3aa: CASSLKGGATYSGRAMETQYF
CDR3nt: TGTGCCAGCAGCTTAAAGGGGGGGGCGACCTATAGCGGGAGGGCCATGGAGACCCAGTACTTC

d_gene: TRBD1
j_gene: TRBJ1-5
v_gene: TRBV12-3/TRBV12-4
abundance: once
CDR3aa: CASSQTGTHQPQHF
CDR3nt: TGTGCCAGCAGTCAGACAGGGACCCATCAGCCCCAGCATTTT

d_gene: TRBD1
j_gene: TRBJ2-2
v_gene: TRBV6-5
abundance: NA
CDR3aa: CASSFLPGQHTGELFF
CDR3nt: TGTGCCAGCAGTTTTTTGCCGGGACAGCACACCGGGGAGCTGTTTTTT

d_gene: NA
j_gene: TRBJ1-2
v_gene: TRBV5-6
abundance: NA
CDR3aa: CASSYMSGVDGYTF
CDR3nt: TGTGCCAGCAGCTATATGTCAGGGGTTGATGGCTACACCTTC

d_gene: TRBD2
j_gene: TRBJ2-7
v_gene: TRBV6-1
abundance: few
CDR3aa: CASSEALAGGGEQYF
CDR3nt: TGTGCCAGCAGTGAAGCGCTAGCGGGAGGTGGCGAGCAGTACTTC

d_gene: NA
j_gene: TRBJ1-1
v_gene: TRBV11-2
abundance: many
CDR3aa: CASSPGFEEAFF
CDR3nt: TGTGCCAGCAGCCCAGGGTTCGAGGAAGCTTTCTTT

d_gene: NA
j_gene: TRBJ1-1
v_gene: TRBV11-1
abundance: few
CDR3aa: CASSVVRESTEAFF
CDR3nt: TGTGCCAGCAGCGTCGTAAGGGAATCCACTGAAGCTTTCTTT

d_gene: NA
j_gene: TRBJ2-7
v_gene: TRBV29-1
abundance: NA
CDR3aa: CSVDLGAGYEQYF
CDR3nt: TGCAGCGTTGATTTAGGTGCGGGTTACGAGCAGTACTTC

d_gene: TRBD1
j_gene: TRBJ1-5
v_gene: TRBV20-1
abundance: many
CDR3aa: CSASSWDRGDQPQHF
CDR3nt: TGCAGTGCTTCCTCGTGGGACAGGGGAGATCAGCCCCAGCATTTT

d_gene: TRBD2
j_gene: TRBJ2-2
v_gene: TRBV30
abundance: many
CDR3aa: CAWDPGLAAGELFF
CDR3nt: TGTGCCTGGGACCCGGGACTAGCAGCCGGGGAGCTGTTTTTT

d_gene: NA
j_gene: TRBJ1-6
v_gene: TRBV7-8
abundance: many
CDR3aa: CASSPGESYNSPLHF
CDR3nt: TGTGCCAGCAGTCCAGGGGAATCCTATAATTCACCCCTCCACTTT

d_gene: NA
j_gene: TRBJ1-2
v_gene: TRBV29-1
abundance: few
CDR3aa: CSVRPGTRSYGYTF
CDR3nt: TGCAGCGTCCGTCCCGGGACACGGAGCTATGGCTACACCTTC

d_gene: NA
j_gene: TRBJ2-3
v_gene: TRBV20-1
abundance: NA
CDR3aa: CSASAPSDTQYF
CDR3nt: TGCAGTGCTAGTGCCCCGTCGGATACGCAGTATTTT

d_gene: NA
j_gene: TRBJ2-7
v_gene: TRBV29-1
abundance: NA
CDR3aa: CSVVSGRGHEQYF
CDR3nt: TGCAGCGTTGTGTCAGGAAGGGGACACGAGCAGTACTTC

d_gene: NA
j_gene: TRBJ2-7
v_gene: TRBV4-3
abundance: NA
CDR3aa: CASSQRLEYYEQYF
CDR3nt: TGCGCCAGCAGCCAAAGACTAGAGTACTACGAGCAGTACTTC

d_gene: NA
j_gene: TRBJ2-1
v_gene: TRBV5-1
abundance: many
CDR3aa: CASSFLDSGYNEQFF
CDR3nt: TGCGCCAGCAGCTTCCTGGACAGCGGTTACAATGAGCAGTTCTTC

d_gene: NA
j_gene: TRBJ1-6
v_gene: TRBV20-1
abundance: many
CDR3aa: CSARRGDSPLHF
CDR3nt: TGCAGTGCTCGGAGAGGGGATTCACCCCTCCACTTT

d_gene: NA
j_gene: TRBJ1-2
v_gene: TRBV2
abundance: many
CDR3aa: CASRRTEGNYGYTF
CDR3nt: TGTGCCAGCAGGCGCACGGAAGGCAACTATGGCTACACCTTC

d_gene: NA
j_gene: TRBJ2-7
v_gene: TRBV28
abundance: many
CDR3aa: CASRPLGGLNYEQYF
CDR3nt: TGTGCCAGCAGACCTCTGGGGGGACTCAACTACGAGCAGTACTTC

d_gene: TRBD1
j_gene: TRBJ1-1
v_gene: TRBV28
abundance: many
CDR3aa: CASSLGGGQGMITEAFF
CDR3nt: TGTGCCAGCAGTTTAGGGGGGGGACAGGGGATGATCACTGAAGCTTTCTTT

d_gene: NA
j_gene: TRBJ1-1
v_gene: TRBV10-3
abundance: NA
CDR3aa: CAISYGEGGAFF
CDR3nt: TGTGCCATCAGTTACGGCGAGGGAGGCGCTTTCTTT

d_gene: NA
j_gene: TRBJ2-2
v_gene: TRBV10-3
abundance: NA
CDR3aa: CAISEQQTGELFF
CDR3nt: TGTGCCATCAGTGAGCAACAAACCGGGGAGCTGTTTTTT

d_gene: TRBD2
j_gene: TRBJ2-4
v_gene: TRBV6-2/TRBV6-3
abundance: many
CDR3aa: CASSQAGRGNIQYF
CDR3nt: TGTGCCAGCAGCCAAGCGGGACGAGGGAACATTCAGTACTTC